This is a list of T cell receptor beta chains from one sample in a study of blood T cell repertoires in COVID-19. Only in-frame clones appear in the TCRdb table, and some are missing; sequencing was by immunoSEQ multiplex PCR. The sample holds tens of thousands of clones, roughly 85% seen once. The sample consisted of peripheral blood. These receptors were obtained from a woman aged 60-75 years with acute or convalescent COVID-19. The CDR3 runs from the conserved cysteine through the conserved F or W. The order of the fields is D gene, V gene, clone size, J gene, CDR3 protein, CDR3 DNA. D genes are given only for firm matches. The size entry is marked missing in some rows and otherwise reads once, few, many or a size class.

D gene: NA; V gene: TRBV9; clone size: NA; J gene: TRBJ1-1; CDR3 protein: CASSVVHGHEAFF; CDR3 DNA: TGTGCCAGCAGCGTAGTCCACGGACATGAAGCTTTCTTT
D gene: NA; V gene: TRBV30; clone size: few; J gene: TRBJ2-5; CDR3 protein: CAWSLDRETQYF; CDR3 DNA: TGTGCCTGGAGTCTCGACAGAGAGACCCAGTACTTC
D gene: NA; V gene: TRBV28; clone size: NA; J gene: TRBJ1-1; CDR3 protein: CASIIGGEGNTEAFF; CDR3 DNA: TGTGCCAGTATAATCGGGGGTGAGGGGAACACTGAAGCTTTCTTT
D gene: NA; V gene: TRBV2; clone size: few; J gene: TRBJ2-2; CDR3 protein: CASLKGQGYTGELFF; CDR3 DNA: TGTGCCAGCCTCAAGGGGCAGGGGTACACCGGGGAGCTGTTTTTT
D gene: TRBD1; V gene: TRBV7-2; clone size: NA; J gene: TRBJ2-5; CDR3 protein: CASSLGTGPSYQETQYF; CDR3 DNA: TGTGCCAGCAGCTTGGGGACAGGCCCATCGTACCAAGAGACCCAGTACTTC
D gene: TRBD1; V gene: TRBV19; clone size: NA; J gene: TRBJ1-2; CDR3 protein: CASSGRTGVDGYTF; CDR3 DNA: TGTGCCAGTAGTGGCAGAACAGGGGTCGATGGCTACACCTTC
D gene: NA; V gene: TRBV18; clone size: NA; J gene: TRBJ2-3; CDR3 protein: CASSPRRGGISTDTQYF; CDR3 DNA: TGTGCCAGCTCACCAAGAAGGGGCGGGATAAGCACAGATACGCAGTATTTT
D gene: NA; V gene: TRBV12-2; clone size: NA; J gene: TRBJ2-3; CDR3 protein: CASRQEGRTERGNSTDTQYF; CDR3 DNA: TGTGCAAGTCGCCAAGAGGGGAGGACAGAGCGGGGGAATAGCACAGATACGCAGTATTTT
D gene: TRBD1; V gene: TRBV4-1; clone size: NA; J gene: TRBJ1-1; CDR3 protein: CASSQDSGTVNPGRTEAFF; CDR3 DNA: TGCGCCAGCAGCCAAGATTCCGGGACAGTCAACCCAGGTCGGACTGAAGCTTTCTTT
D gene: NA; V gene: TRBV30; clone size: NA; J gene: TRBJ1-2; CDR3 protein: CAWSRGYGYTF; CDR3 DNA: TGTGCCTGGAGTAGAGGCTATGGCTACACCTTC
D gene: NA; V gene: TRBV23-1; clone size: NA; J gene: TRBJ2-7; CDR3 protein: CASSQGTPSSYEQYF; CDR3 DNA: TGCGCCAGCAGTCAAGGGACACCGAGCTCCTACGAGCAGTACTTC
D gene: NA; V gene: TRBV5-8; clone size: once; J gene: TRBJ1-5; CDR3 protein: CASSSQRAGLISNQPQHF; CDR3 DNA: TGTGCCAGCAGCTCGCAGCGCGCGGGTTTGATAAGCAATCAGCCCCAGCATTTT
D gene: TRBD2; V gene: TRBV9; clone size: NA; J gene: TRBJ2-3; CDR3 protein: CASSVAGGSNGDTQYF; CDR3 DNA: TGTGCCAGCAGCGTAGCGGGCGGGAGTAATGGAGATACGCAGTATTTT
D gene: TRBD1; V gene: TRBV5-1; clone size: NA; J gene: TRBJ1-2; CDR3 protein: CASSLGDRTTNYGYTF; CDR3 DNA: TGCGCCAGCAGCTTGGGGGACAGGACTACAAACTATGGCTACACCTTC
D gene: TRBD1; V gene: TRBV2; clone size: NA; J gene: TRBJ1-1; CDR3 protein: CASSVEGADTEAFF; CDR3 DNA: TGTGCCAGCAGTGTCGAGGGGGCAGACACTGAAGCTTTCTTT
D gene: TRBD1; V gene: TRBV28; clone size: NA; J gene: TRBJ1-6; CDR3 protein: CASSSTWTGTDSPLHF; CDR3 DNA: TGTGCCAGCAGTTCCACCTGGACAGGGACGGATTCACCCCTCCACTTT
D gene: NA; V gene: TRBV28; clone size: NA; J gene: TRBJ2-1; CDR3 protein: CASSMTPYNEQFF; CDR3 DNA: TGTGCCAGCAGTATGACACCTTACAATGAGCAGTTCTTC
D gene: NA; V gene: TRBV19; clone size: NA; J gene: TRBJ1-1; CDR3 protein: CASSGSKDSEAFF; CDR3 DNA: TGTGCCAGTAGTGGATCAAAGGACTCCGAAGCTTTCTTT
D gene: TRBD1; V gene: TRBV3-1/TRBV3-2; clone size: few; J gene: TRBJ1-3; CDR3 protein: CASSHLGTGMSAGNTIYF; CDR3 DNA: TGTGCCAGCAGCCACCTCGGGACAGGGATGTCTGCGGGAAACACCATATATTTT
D gene: NA; V gene: TRBV19; clone size: NA; J gene: TRBJ1-6; CDR3 protein: CASSILGFSPLHF; CDR3 DNA: TGTGCCAGTAGTATTCTAGGCTTTTCACCCCTCCACTTT
D gene: TRBD2; V gene: TRBV3-1/TRBV3-2; clone size: NA; J gene: TRBJ2-1; CDR3 protein: CASRNRGGVNEQFF; CDR3 DNA: TGTGCCAGCAGAAACCGGGGAGGGGTCAATGAGCAGTTCTTC
D gene: NA; V gene: TRBV5-1; clone size: NA; J gene: TRBJ2-3; CDR3 protein: CASLETDSITDTQYF; CDR3 DNA: TGCGCCAGCTTAGAAACGGACAGTATCACAGATACGCAGTATTTT
D gene: NA; V gene: TRBV30; clone size: NA; J gene: TRBJ2-1; CDR3 protein: CAWGDTGPHEQFF; CDR3 DNA: TGTGCCTGGGGGGACACAGGACCCCATGAGCAGTTCTTC
D gene: TRBD2; V gene: TRBV3-1/TRBV3-2; clone size: NA; J gene: TRBJ2-1; CDR3 protein: CASSPRLAGAVPGYNEQFF; CDR3 DNA: TGTGCCAGCAGCCCCCGACTAGCGGGAGCTGTCCCCGGCTACAATGAGCAGTTCTTC
D gene: NA; V gene: TRBV27; clone size: NA; J gene: TRBJ1-6; CDR3 protein: CASTLSSYNSPLHF; CDR3 DNA: TGTGCCAGCACCCTTAGCTCCTATAATTCACCCCTCCACTTT
D gene: NA; V gene: TRBV30; clone size: NA; J gene: TRBJ2-7; CDR3 protein: CAWTRSGLGEQYF; CDR3 DNA: TGTGCCTGGACCCGAAGCGGCCTCGGCGAGCAGTACTTC
D gene: NA; V gene: TRBV28; clone size: NA; J gene: TRBJ1-2; CDR3 protein: CASSPAAGLKANYGYTF; CDR3 DNA: TGTGCCAGCAGCCCCGCGGCGGGACTCAAGGCTAACTATGGCTACACCTTC
D gene: NA; V gene: TRBV10-3; clone size: once; J gene: TRBJ2-7; CDR3 protein: CAISGAHYEQYF; CDR3 DNA: TGTGCCATCAGTGGGGCACACTACGAGCAGTACTTC
D gene: NA; V gene: TRBV9; clone size: NA; J gene: TRBJ1-2; CDR3 protein: CASSVGGGGNDGYTF; CDR3 DNA: TGTGCCAGCAGCGTAGGAGGGGGAGGGAATGATGGCTACACCTTC
D gene: TRBD1; V gene: TRBV11-2; clone size: NA; J gene: TRBJ2-7; CDR3 protein: CASSGGTGLSYEQYF; CDR3 DNA: TGTGCCAGCAGCGGAGGGACAGGACTCTCCTACGAGCAGTACTTC
D gene: NA; V gene: TRBV5-6; clone size: once; J gene: TRBJ1-1; CDR3 protein: CASSLEGVEAFF; CDR3 DNA: TGTGCCAGCAGCTTGGAAGGGGTTGAAGCTTTCTTT
D gene: NA; V gene: TRBV6-5; clone size: NA; J gene: TRBJ1-1; CDR3 protein: CASSYRKEAFF; CDR3 DNA: TGTGCCAGCAGTTACCGTAAAGAAGCTTTCTTT
D gene: NA; V gene: TRBV15; clone size: few; J gene: TRBJ1-1; CDR3 protein: CATSRPRYRQRANQNTEAFF; CDR3 DNA: TGTGCCACCAGCAGACCCCGATACCGACAGCGGGCCAATCAGAACACTGAAGCTTTCTTT
D gene: NA; V gene: TRBV29-1; clone size: NA; J gene: TRBJ1-1; CDR3 protein: CSVGARISVTEAFF; CDR3 DNA: TGCAGCGTCGGAGCGCGGATCAGTGTCACTGAAGCTTTCTTT
D gene: NA; V gene: TRBV5-5; clone size: NA; J gene: TRBJ2-7; CDR3 protein: CASSLDKPMAYEQYF; CDR3 DNA: TGTGCCAGCAGCTTGGATAAGCCTATGGCCTACGAGCAGTACTTC
D gene: TRBD1; V gene: TRBV5-1; clone size: NA; J gene: TRBJ1-2; CDR3 protein: CASSLAGTGGNYGYTF; CDR3 DNA: TGCGCCAGCAGCCTTGCCGGGACAGGGGGCAACTATGGCTACACCTTC
D gene: TRBD2; V gene: TRBV11-3; clone size: NA; J gene: TRBJ2-1; CDR3 protein: CASSGLAGARPYNEQFF; CDR3 DNA: TGTGCCAGCTCCGGCCTAGCGGGAGCCCGGCCCTACAATGAGCAGTTCTTC
D gene: TRBD1; V gene: TRBV7-9; clone size: NA; J gene: TRBJ1-3; CDR3 protein: CASSLVQGQGPPSGNTIYF; CDR3 DNA: TGTGCCAGCAGCTTAGTCCAGGGACAGGGACCTCCCTCTGGAAACACCATATATTTT
D gene: NA; V gene: TRBV28; clone size: NA; J gene: TRBJ1-3; CDR3 protein: CASLRTPSGNTIYF; CDR3 DNA: TGTGCCAGTCTCCGAACTCCCTCTGGAAACACCATATATTTT
D gene: TRBD2; V gene: TRBV4-1; clone size: once; J gene: TRBJ2-3; CDR3 protein: CASSRGSSGGTDTQYF; CDR3 DNA: TGCGCCAGCAGCCGGGGGTCTAGCGGGGGCACAGATACGCAGTATTTT
D gene: TRBD1; V gene: TRBV10-2; clone size: NA; J gene: TRBJ2-4; CDR3 protein: CASSDGQAIAKNIQYF; CDR3 DNA: TGCGCCAGCAGTGATGGACAGGCGATAGCCAAAAACATTCAGTACTTC
D gene: NA; V gene: TRBV5-4; clone size: NA; J gene: TRBJ2-2; CDR3 protein: CASSLELRTGELFF; CDR3 DNA: TGTGCCAGCAGCTTGGAATTGAGGACCGGGGAGCTGTTTTTT
D gene: TRBD1; V gene: TRBV6-5; clone size: NA; J gene: TRBJ2-7; CDR3 protein: CASSRDRGDEQYF; CDR3 DNA: TGTGCCAGCAGCAGGGACAGGGGAGACGAGCAGTACTTC
D gene: TRBD1; V gene: TRBV6-5; clone size: NA; J gene: TRBJ1-2; CDR3 protein: CASRSTGELGYGYTF; CDR3 DNA: TGTGCCAGCAGGTCGACAGGGGAGTTAGGCTATGGCTACACCTTC
D gene: TRBD2; V gene: TRBV30; clone size: NA; J gene: TRBJ2-7; CDR3 protein: CAYYGTSGRGTYEQYF; CDR3 DNA: TGTGCCTACTACGGGACTAGCGGGAGGGGGACCTACGAGCAGTACTTC
D gene: TRBD1; V gene: TRBV10-3; clone size: NA; J gene: TRBJ1-2; CDR3 protein: CAISESQGAYGYTF; CDR3 DNA: TGTGCCATCAGTGAGTCGCAGGGGGCGTATGGCTACACCTTC
D gene: NA; V gene: TRBV19; clone size: NA; J gene: TRBJ1-1; CDR3 protein: CASSYRSGEFYTEAFF; CDR3 DNA: TGTGCCAGTAGCTATCGATCGGGTGAGTTCTACACTGAAGCTTTCTTT
D gene: TRBD2; V gene: TRBV7-2; clone size: few; J gene: TRBJ2-3; CDR3 protein: CASSPHSSGGRNTQYF; CDR3 DNA: TGTGCCAGCAGTCCCCATAGTAGCGGGGGGAGAAATACGCAGTATTTT
D gene: NA; V gene: TRBV5-4; clone size: few; J gene: TRBJ1-1; CDR3 protein: CASSPTLSRSTEAFF; CDR3 DNA: TGTGCCAGCAGCCCTACCCTGTCCCGGAGCACTGAAGCTTTCTTT
D gene: NA; V gene: TRBV28; clone size: NA; J gene: TRBJ1-1; CDR3 protein: CASKPTPNTEAFF; CDR3 DNA: TGTGCCAGCAAACCCACACCTAACACTGAAGCTTTCTTT
D gene: TRBD1; V gene: TRBV3-1/TRBV3-2; clone size: few; J gene: TRBJ1-6; CDR3 protein: CASSRTGGSVRPLHF; CDR3 DNA: TGTGCCAGCAGCCGGACAGGGGGTTCAGTAAGACCCCTCCACTTT
D gene: NA; V gene: TRBV28; clone size: NA; J gene: TRBJ2-5; CDR3 protein: CASSFNSETREEETQYF; CDR3 DNA: TGTGCCAGCAGCTTTAACTCAGAGACTCGTGAAGAAGAGACCCAGTACTTC
D gene: TRBD2; V gene: TRBV6-5; clone size: NA; J gene: TRBJ2-1; CDR3 protein: CASSSKLAGSYNEQFF; CDR3 DNA: TGTGCCAGCAGTTCCAAATTAGCGGGATCTTACAATGAGCAGTTCTTC
D gene: TRBD1; V gene: TRBV2; clone size: NA; J gene: TRBJ2-7; CDR3 protein: CASRYRDSSYEQYF; CDR3 DNA: TGTGCCAGCAGGTACCGGGACAGCTCCTACGAGCAGTACTTC
D gene: NA; V gene: TRBV7-3; clone size: NA; J gene: TRBJ2-2; CDR3 protein: CASSLARDTGELFF; CDR3 DNA: TGTGCCAGCAGTCTCGCACGGGACACCGGGGAGCTGTTTTTT